The clone carrying this T cell receptor beta chain was found many times. This entry belongs to a study of T cells in Graves' hyperthyroidism and ophthalmopathy. About the study: Peripheral blood was acquired at first diagnosis, ahead of any therapy whatsoever.

Stable disease denoted Graves' hyperthyroidism without ophthalmopathy progression within 18 months. Diagnoses rested on clinical symptoms, serum thyroxine and TRAb, thyroid ultrasound and orbital computed tomography. RNA transcripts yielded amplified TCR beta CDR3 regions. First-round RT-PCR of the TCR CDR3 relied on the HTBI primer set. From the multiplex PCR reads, TCRdb called clonotypes with MiXCR, one entry per CDR3 protein. The sample shows 460,000 or so distinct CDR3 sequences, roughly 14% of them seen only once. The TCR originated in a woman aged 18-29 years with Graves' hyperthyroidism. Input material: blood.

The CDR3 loop reads CASSFRVTGTDTQYF. Written as DNA, the CDR3 is TGTGCCAGCAGTTTCCGCGTAACCGGAACAGATACGCAGTATTTT. The gene calls are TRBV12-3 or TRBV12-4 and TRBJ2-3; D ambiguous. The CDR3 is made up of 15 amino acids. V was pared by 3 bases and J by 3 bases, with 13 bases between.